These T cell receptor beta chains were read from a single sample in a study of STAT3 mutations in large granular lymphocyte leukemia. Profiled with immunoSEQ multiplex PCR; TCRdb holds only in-frame clones, not every one. The sample includes about 9,000 clones, roughly 90% of them seen just once. Sequences were obtained from peripheral blood mononuclear cells. These receptors originate from a man older than 75 with T-cell large granular lymphocyte leukemia. Some clones in this sample may be carry-over from other donors' samples. Both conserved end residues are part of each CDR3. Each record gives: V gene, J gene, clone size, D gene, CDR3 DNA, CDR3 protein. The D gene is left open where the match is weak. A row's size may be missing; if present it is once, few, many or a size class.

v_gene: TRBV6-6; j_gene: TRBJ1-1; abundance: .; d_gene: .; CDR3nt: TGTGCCAGCAGTTATGGGACCCAGGGTTCAGCTTTCTTT; CDR3aa: CASSYGTQGSAFF
v_gene: TRBV10-3; j_gene: TRBJ1-5; abundance: .; d_gene: .; CDR3nt: TGTGCCATCAGTCGGGAGGAACGGGATCAGCCCCAGCATTTT; CDR3aa: CAISREERDQPQHF
v_gene: TRBV6-1; j_gene: TRBJ1-5; abundance: .; d_gene: .; CDR3nt: TGTGCCAGCAGTGAAGGTGGGGGACTCCTGCCTCATTTT; CDR3aa: CASSEGGGLLPHF
v_gene: TRBV7-9; j_gene: TRBJ1-2; abundance: .; d_gene: TRBD1; CDR3nt: TGTGCCAGTAATCCGGGACAGAACTATGGCTACACCTTC; CDR3aa: CASNPGQNYGYTF
v_gene: TRBV4-3; j_gene: TRBJ2-3; abundance: .; d_gene: .; CDR3nt: TGCGCCAGCAGCCAAGGAGATGGTGGCCCTAGCACAGATACGCAGTATTTT; CDR3aa: CASSQGDGGPSTDTQYF
v_gene: TRBV2; j_gene: TRBJ1-2; abundance: .; d_gene: .; CDR3nt: TGTGCCAGCTTCCGGCCAGGACAGACTACCGATGGCTACACCTTC; CDR3aa: CASFRPGQTTDGYTF
v_gene: TRBV19; j_gene: TRBJ1-1; abundance: .; d_gene: .; CDR3nt: TGTGCCAGTAGTGTCGGGACGATGAACACTGAAGCTTTCTTT; CDR3aa: CASSVGTMNTEAFF
v_gene: TRBV28; j_gene: TRBJ1-2; abundance: once; d_gene: .; CDR3nt: TGTGCCAGCACTTGGACGGGAAACTATGGCTACACCTTC; CDR3aa: CASTWTGNYGYTF
v_gene: TRBV5-1; j_gene: TRBJ2-2; abundance: .; d_gene: .; CDR3nt: TGCGCCAGCAGCTGGGTCGGGAACACCGGGGAGCTGTTTTTT; CDR3aa: CASSWVGNTGELFF
v_gene: TRBV10-3; j_gene: TRBJ2-3; abundance: .; d_gene: .; CDR3nt: TGTGCCATCCCGAGCACAGATACGCAGTATTTT; CDR3aa: CAIPSTDTQYF
v_gene: TRBV4-2; j_gene: TRBJ2-5; abundance: once; d_gene: .; CDR3nt: TGTGCCAGCAGCCAAAGGGGGGGGGCCGGGGAGACCCAGTACTTC; CDR3aa: CASSQRGGAGETQYF
v_gene: TRBV15; j_gene: TRBJ1-2; abundance: .; d_gene: .; CDR3nt: TGTGCCACCAGCAGGGACGTAGGGGGTGGCTATGGCTACACCTTC; CDR3aa: CATSRDVGGGYGYTF
v_gene: TRBV5-8; j_gene: TRBJ2-3; abundance: .; d_gene: TRBD1; CDR3nt: TGTGCCAGCAGCCCGGGACAGGGGACAGATACGCAGTATTTT; CDR3aa: CASSPGQGTDTQYF
v_gene: TRBV6-5; j_gene: TRBJ1-6; abundance: few; d_gene: TRBD1; CDR3nt: TGTGCCAGCAGACGACAGGGGTGGGGTTCACCCCTCCACTTT; CDR3aa: CASRRQGWGSPLHF
v_gene: TRBV5-4; j_gene: TRBJ1-2; abundance: .; d_gene: .; CDR3nt: TGTGCCAGCAGCTTTTTCAGGGTGCGGGGCTACACCTTC; CDR3aa: CASSFFRVRGYTF
v_gene: TRBV6-5; j_gene: TRBJ1-1; abundance: .; d_gene: .; CDR3nt: TGTGCCAGCAGTAAGGATCGGACACCGAACACTGAAGCTTTCTTT; CDR3aa: CASSKDRTPNTEAFF
v_gene: TRBV30; j_gene: TRBJ1-3; abundance: once; d_gene: .; CDR3nt: TGTGCCTGGAGTGTAGCGGGGGGAGCTGGAAACACCATATATTTT; CDR3aa: CAWSVAGGAGNTIYF
v_gene: TRBV10-3; j_gene: TRBJ2-1; abundance: .; d_gene: TRBD2; CDR3nt: TGTGCCATCAGTGAGTCGATACCCAGCGGGGGTGGGTATGAGCAGTTCTTC; CDR3aa: CAISESIPSGGGYEQFF
v_gene: TRBV5-1; j_gene: TRBJ2-5; abundance: .; d_gene: TRBD2; CDR3nt: TGCGCCAGCAGGACTAGCGGGGGGCCAGAGGAGACCCAGTACTTC; CDR3aa: CASRTSGGPEETQYF
v_gene: TRBV4-1; j_gene: TRBJ1-5; abundance: hyperexpanded; d_gene: TRBD1; CDR3nt: TGCGCCAGCAGCCAGGGGACAGATAAAGGTTTTGATCAGCCCCAGCATTTT; CDR3aa: CASSQGTDKGFDQPQHF
v_gene: TRBV27; j_gene: TRBJ2-3; abundance: .; d_gene: TRBD2; CDR3nt: TGTGCCAGCAGTTTGGGGAGGGCGGGGTTAGATACGCAGTATTTT; CDR3aa: CASSLGRAGLDTQYF
v_gene: TRBV5-1; j_gene: TRBJ2-5; abundance: .; d_gene: TRBD2; CDR3nt: TGCGCCAGCAGCCCCTCCCCCCTAGCGGGGCGATACCAAGAGACCCAGTACTTC; CDR3aa: CASSPSPLAGRYQETQYF
v_gene: TRBV7-2; j_gene: TRBJ1-2; abundance: .; d_gene: .; CDR3nt: TGTGCCAGCAGCAACGACAGAGCTAACTATGGCTACACCTTC; CDR3aa: CASSNDRANYGYTF